The source of this T cell receptor beta chain is a study of CD8 T cells in ankylosing spondylitis. This CDR3 spans 13 amino acids. Deletions cut 1 base from V and 7 bases from J, with 14 bases between. The germline V gene encodes CDR1 SQVTM and CDR2 ANQGSEA. This clonotype has a count of ten or more. Its antigen is still unknown. TCRdb recomputed calls from the 5' RACE reads with MiXCR, one row per CDR3 protein. The repertoire includes a few hundred thousand distinct CDR3 sequences, roughly 17% of them detected once, and about 0.94% sits in the top ten. The study, taken as a whole, reports: Some of the motif variants had earlier been found in reactive arthritis patients' fluid and blood. For ankylosing spondylitis blood, a TCR beta motif of fewer than 10 highly homologous variants appeared characteristic.

The clonotype originates from a male donor with ankylosing spondylitis. Sequenced material: blood, either unsorted or a sorted T cell fraction (not recorded which). The chain recombines TRBV29-1 with TRBJ2-7; D is possibly TRBD1 (5 bases). The DNA for the CDR3 is TGCAGCGTTGAAGTCAGGCAAAAGGGGGAGCAGTACTTC. Its protein product is CSVEVRQKGEQYF.